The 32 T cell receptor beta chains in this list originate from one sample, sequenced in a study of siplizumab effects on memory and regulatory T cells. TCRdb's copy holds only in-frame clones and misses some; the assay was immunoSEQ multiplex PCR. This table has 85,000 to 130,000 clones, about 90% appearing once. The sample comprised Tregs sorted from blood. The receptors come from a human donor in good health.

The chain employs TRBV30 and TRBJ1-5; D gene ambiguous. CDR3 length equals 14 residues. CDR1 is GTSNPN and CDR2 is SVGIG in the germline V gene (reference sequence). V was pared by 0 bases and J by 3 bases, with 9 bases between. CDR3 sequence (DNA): TGTGCCTGGAGTGTTCAGTCAGACAATCAGCCCCAGCATTTT. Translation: CAWSVQSDNQPQHF. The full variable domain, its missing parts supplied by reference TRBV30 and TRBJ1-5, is SQTIHQWPATLVQPVGSPLSLECTVEGTSNPNLYWYRQAAGRGLQLLFYSVGIGQISSEVPQNLSASRPQDRQFILSSKKLLLSDSGFYLCAWSVQSDNQPQHFGDGTRLSIL.

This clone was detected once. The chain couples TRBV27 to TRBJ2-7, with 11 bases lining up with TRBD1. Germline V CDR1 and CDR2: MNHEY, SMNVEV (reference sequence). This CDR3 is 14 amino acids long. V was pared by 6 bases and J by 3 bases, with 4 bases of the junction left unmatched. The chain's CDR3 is CASSWGQGGYEQYF. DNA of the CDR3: TGTGCCAGCAGCTGGGGACAGGGGGGCTACGAGCAGTACTTC.

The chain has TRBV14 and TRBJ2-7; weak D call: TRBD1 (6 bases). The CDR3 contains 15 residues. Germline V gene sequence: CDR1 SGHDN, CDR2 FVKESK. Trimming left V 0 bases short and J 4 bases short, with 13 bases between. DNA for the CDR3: TGTGCCAGCAGCCAAGATCTTGTCACAGGGTACGAGCAGTACTTC. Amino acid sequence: CASSQDLVTGYEQYF.

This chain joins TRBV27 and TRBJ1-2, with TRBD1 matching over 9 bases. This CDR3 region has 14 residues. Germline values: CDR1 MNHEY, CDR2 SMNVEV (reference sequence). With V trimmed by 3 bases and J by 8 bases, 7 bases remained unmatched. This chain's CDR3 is CASSLDRGLLGYTF. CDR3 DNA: TGTGCCAGCAGTTTGGACAGGGGTCTCCTGGGCTACACCTTC.

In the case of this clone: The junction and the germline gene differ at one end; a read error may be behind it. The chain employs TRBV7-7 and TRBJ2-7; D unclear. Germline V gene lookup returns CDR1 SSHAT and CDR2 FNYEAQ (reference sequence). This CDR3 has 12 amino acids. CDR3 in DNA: TGTGCTAGCAGCTTAACTGGTTACGAGCAGTACTTC. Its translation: CASSLTGYEQYF.

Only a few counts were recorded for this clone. DNA for the CDR3: TGTGCCAGCAAAGGTTTAGGAAACACCATATATTTT. Translating it yields CASKGLGNTIYF. The chain recombines TRBV27 with TRBJ1-3; D is unclear. The CDR3 totals 12 residues. V dropped 7 bases and J dropped 4 bases, with 8 bases sitting between them. CDR1 is MNHEY and CDR2 is SMNVEV in the germline V gene (reference sequence).

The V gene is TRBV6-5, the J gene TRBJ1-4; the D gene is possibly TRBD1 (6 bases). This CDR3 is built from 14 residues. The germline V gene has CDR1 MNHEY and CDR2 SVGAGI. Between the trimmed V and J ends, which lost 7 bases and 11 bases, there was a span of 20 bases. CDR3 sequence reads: CASKTNRDVGKLFF. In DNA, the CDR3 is TGTGCCAGCAAGACGAACAGGGATGTGGGGAAACTGTTTTTT.

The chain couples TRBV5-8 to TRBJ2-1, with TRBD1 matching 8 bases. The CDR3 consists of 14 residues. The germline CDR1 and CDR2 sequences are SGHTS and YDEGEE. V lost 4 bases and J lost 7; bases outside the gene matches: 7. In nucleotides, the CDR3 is TGTGCCAGCAGCCCGAGACAGGGGATAAATGAGCAGTTCTTC. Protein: CASSPRQGINEQFF. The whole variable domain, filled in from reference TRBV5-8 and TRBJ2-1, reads EAGVTQSPTHLIKTRGQQATLRCSPISGHTSVYWYQQALGLGLQFLLWYDEGEERNRGNFPPRFSGRQFPNYSSELNVNALELEDSALYLCASSPRQGINEQFFGPGTRLTVL.

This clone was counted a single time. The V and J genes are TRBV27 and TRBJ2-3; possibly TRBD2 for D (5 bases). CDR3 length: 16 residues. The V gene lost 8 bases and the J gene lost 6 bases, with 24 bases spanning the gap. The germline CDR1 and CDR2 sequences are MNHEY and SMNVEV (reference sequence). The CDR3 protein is CASLPGWASPTDTQYF. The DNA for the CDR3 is TGTGCCAGCCTCCCCGGGTGGGCTAGCCCCACGGATACGCAGTATTTT.

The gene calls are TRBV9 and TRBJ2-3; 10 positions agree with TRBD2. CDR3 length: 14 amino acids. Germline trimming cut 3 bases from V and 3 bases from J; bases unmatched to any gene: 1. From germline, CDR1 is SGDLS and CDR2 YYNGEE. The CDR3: CASSEGLATDTQYF. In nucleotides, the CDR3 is TGTGCCAGCAGCGAGGGACTAGCGACAGATACGCAGTATTTT.

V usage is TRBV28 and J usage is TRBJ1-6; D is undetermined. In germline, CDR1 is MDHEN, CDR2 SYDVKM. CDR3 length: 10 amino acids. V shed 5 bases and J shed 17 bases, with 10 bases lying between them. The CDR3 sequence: CASSRTEFHF. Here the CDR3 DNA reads TGTGCCAGCAGTCGAACTGAATTCCACTTT.

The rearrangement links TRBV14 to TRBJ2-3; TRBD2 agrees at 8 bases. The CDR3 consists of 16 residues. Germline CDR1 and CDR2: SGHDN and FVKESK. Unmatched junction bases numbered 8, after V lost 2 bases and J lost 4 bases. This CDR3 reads CASSQILGLGADTQYF. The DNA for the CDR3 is TGTGCCAGCAGCCAAATTTTGGGACTAGGGGCAGATACGCAGTATTTT. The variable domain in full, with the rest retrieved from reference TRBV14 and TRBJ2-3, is EAGVTQFPSHSVIEKGQTVTLRCDPISGHDNLYWYRRVMGKEIKFLLHFVKESKQDESGMPNNRFLAERTGGTYSTLKVQPAELEDSGVYFCASSQILGLGADTQYFGPGTRLTVL.

Here the CDR3 reads CASSLIRVPTDTQYF. The CDR3 region has the DNA TGTGCCAGCAGCTTGATCCGGGTTCCGACAGATACGCAGTATTTT. The V and J genes are TRBV5-8 and TRBJ2-3; D is unresolved. The V and J ends lost 1 base and 3 bases respectively, with 12 bases between them. The germline gives CDR1 SGHTS, CDR2 YDEGEE. This CDR3 has 15 amino acids.

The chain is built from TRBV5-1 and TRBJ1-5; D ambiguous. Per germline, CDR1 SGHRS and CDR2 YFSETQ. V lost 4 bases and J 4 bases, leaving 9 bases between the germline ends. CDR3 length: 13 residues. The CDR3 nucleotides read TGCGCCAGCAGCCCTGGGCGTAATCAGCCCCAGCATTTT. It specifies CASSPGRNQPQHF.

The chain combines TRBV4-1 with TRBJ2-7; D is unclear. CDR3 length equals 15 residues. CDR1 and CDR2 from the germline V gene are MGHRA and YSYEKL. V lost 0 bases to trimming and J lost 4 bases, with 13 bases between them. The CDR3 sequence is CASSQESRLLYEQYF. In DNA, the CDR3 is TGCGCCAGCAGCCAAGAGTCGCGACTTTTATACGAGCAGTACTTC.

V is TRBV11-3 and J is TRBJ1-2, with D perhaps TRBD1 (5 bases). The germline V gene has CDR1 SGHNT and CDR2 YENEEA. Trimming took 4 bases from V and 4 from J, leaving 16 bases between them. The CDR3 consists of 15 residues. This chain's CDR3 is CASSSNDRTFYGYTF. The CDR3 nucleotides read TGTGCCAGCAGCTCCAACGACAGAACCTTCTATGGCTACACCTTC.

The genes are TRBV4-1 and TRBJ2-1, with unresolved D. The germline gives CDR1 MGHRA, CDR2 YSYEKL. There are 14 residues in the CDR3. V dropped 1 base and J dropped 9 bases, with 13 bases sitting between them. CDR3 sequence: CASSQGVTIVEQFF. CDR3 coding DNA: TGCGCCAGCAGCCAAGGTGTTACTATTGTTGAGCAGTTCTTC.

CDR3 residues: CASSPRLAGDEQYF. The CDR3 DNA follows: TGTGCCAGCAGCCCCCGGCTAGCGGGAGACGAGCAGTACTTC. V gene TRBV11-2 combines with J gene TRBJ2-7, with 10 bases lining up with TRBD2. J lost 5 bases, V lost 5 bases, and 6 bases had no gene match. This CDR3 is built from 14 residues. Germline CDR1 is SGHAT and CDR2 is FQNNGV. The variable domain in full, completed from reference TRBV11-2 and TRBJ2-7, reads EAGVAQSPRYKIIEKRQSVAFWCNPISGHATLYWYQQILGQGPKLLIQFQNNGVVDDSQLPKDRFSAERLKGVDSTLKIQPAKLEDSAVYLCASSPRLAGDEQYFGPGTRLTVT.

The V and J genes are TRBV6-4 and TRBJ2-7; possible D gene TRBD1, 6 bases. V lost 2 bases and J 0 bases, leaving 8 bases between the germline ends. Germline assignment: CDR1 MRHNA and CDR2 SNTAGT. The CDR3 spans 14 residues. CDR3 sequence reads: CASSDSRGSYEQYF. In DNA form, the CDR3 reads TGTGCCAGCAGTGACAGCAGGGGCTCCTACGAGCAGTACTTC.

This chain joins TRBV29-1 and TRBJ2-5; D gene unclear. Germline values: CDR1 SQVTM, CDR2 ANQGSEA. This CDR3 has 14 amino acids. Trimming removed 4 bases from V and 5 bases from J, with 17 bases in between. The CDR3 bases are TGCAGCGTTGTCGTTGGGTCGTTTCTCGAGACCCAGTACTTC. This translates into CSVVVGSFLETQYF. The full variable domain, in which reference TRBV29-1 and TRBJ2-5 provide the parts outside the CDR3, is SAVISQKPSRDICQRGTSLTIQCQVDSQVTMMFWYRQQPGQSLTLIATANQGSEATYESGFVIDKFPISRPNLTFSTLTVSNMSPEDSSIYLCSVVVGSFLETQYFGPGTRLLVL.

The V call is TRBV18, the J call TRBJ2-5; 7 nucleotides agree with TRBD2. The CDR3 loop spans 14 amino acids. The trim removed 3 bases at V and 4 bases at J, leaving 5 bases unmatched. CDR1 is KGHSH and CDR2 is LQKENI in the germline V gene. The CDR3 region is CASSPGLPGETQYF. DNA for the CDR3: TGTGCCAGCTCACCGGGACTACCAGGAGAGACCCAGTACTTC.

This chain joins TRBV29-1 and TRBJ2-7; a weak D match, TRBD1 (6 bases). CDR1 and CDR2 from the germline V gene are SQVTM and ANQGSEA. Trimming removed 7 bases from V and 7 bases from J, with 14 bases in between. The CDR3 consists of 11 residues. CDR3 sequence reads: CSAGQNKEQYF. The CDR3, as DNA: TGCAGCGCCGGACAGAACAAGGAGCAGTACTTC.

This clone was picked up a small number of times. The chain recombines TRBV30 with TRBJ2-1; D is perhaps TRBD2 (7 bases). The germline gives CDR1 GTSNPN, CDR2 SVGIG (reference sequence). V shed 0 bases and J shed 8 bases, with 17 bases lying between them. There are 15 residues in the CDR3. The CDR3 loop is CAWSVLAGASDEQFF. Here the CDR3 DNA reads TGTGCCTGGAGTGTACTGGCGGGGGCCTCGGATGAGCAGTTCTTC.

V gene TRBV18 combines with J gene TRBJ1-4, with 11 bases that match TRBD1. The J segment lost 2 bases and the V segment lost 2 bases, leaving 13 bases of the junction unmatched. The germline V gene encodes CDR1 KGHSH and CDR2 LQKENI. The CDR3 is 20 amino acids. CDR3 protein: CASSPNLLGQGVTTNEKLFF. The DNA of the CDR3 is TGTGCCAGCTCACCAAACCTCCTGGGACAGGGGGTAACCACTAATGAAAAACTGTTTTTT.

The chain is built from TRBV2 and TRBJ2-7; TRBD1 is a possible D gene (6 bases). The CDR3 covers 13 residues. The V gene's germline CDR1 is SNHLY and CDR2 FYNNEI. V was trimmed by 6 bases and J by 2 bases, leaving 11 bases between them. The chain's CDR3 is CASRGQGTYEQYF. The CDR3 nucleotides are TGTGCCAGCAGAGGCCAGGGGACCTACGAGCAGTACTTC.

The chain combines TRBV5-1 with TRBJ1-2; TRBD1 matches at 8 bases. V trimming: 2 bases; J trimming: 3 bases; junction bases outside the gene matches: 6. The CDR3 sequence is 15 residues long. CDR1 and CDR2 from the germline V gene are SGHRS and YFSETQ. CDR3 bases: TGCGCCAGCAGCTTTACCAGGGGGCGCGACTATGGCTACACCTTC. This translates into CASSFTRGRDYGYTF.

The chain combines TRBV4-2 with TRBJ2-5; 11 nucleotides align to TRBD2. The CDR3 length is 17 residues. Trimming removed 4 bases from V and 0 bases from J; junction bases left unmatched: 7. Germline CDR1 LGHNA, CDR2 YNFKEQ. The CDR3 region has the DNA TGTGCCAGCAGCCCTAGCGGGAGGACTCGGTACCAAGAGACCCAGTACTTC. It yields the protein CASSPSGRTRYQETQYF.

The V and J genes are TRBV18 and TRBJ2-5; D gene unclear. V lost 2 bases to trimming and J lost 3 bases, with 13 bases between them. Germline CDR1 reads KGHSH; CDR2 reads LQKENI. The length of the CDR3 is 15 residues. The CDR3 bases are TGTGCCAGCTCACCATCTCCGTATCGGGAAGAGACCCAGTACTTC. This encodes CASSPSPYREETQYF.

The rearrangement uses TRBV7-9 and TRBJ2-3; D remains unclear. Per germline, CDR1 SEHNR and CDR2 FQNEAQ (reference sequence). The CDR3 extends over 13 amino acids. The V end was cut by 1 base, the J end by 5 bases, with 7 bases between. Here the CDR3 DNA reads TGTGCCAGCAGCTTAGGGATCAAAGATACGCAGTATTTT. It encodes CASSLGIKDTQYF.

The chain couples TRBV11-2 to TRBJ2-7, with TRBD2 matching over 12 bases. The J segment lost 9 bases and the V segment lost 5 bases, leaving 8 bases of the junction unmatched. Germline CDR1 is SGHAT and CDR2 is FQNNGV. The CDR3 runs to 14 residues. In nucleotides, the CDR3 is TGTGCCAGCAGCCCACCCGGGACTAGCGGGCGGCAGTACTTC. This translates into CASSPPGTSGRQYF.

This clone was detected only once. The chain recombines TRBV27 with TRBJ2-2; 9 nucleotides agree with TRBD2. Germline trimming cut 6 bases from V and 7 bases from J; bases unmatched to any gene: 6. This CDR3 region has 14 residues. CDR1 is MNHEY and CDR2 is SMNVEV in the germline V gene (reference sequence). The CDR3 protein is CASRIAGAGGELFF. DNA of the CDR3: TGTGCCAGCAGAATAGCGGGAGCGGGCGGGGAGCTGTTTTTT.

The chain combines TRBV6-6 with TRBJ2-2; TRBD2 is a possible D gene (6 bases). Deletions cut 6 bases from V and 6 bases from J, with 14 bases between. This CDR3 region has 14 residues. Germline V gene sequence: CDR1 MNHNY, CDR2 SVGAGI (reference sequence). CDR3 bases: TGTGCCAGCAGCCTGACTAGTAACCCCGGGGAGCTGTTTTTT. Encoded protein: CASSLTSNPGELFF.